This TCR beta chain was documented in a study of T cells after posttransplantation cyclophosphamide. Study-level points and caveats: Recipient CMV seropositivity and CMV reactivation strongly tracked TRB clonality. Later post-transplant blood repertoires were often dominated by donor CD8+ memory clones. TRB overlap between skin or GI tissue T cells and blood was limited.

This clone is a singleton in its sample. The antigen remains undetermined. Assay used: immunoSEQ multiplex PCR; TCRdb lists only in-frame clones, some missing. The data show some 10,000 clones, around 90% seen once. A marrow graft followed busulfan-fludarabine conditioning, with cyclophosphamide on days +3 and +4. The sample here was PBMCs, taken after allogeneic stem cell transplant with posttransplant cyclophosphamide. The clonotype was recovered from a female patient in her 30s who received an allogeneic stem cell transplant from an unrelated donor, was CMV-positive, and had no GVHD. Some T cells may have originated in the graft donor.

CDR3 sequence (DNA): TGCGCCAGCAGCCCGACAGGGGCTGGAAACACCATATATTTT. This gives the protein CASSPTGAGNTIYF. The chain links TRBV5-1 to TRBJ1-3, with 8 bases lining up with TRBD1. This CDR3 region has 14 residues. Germline V gives CDR1 SGHRS, CDR2 YFSETQ. V trimming: 4 bases; J trimming: 2 bases; junction bases outside the gene matches: 2.